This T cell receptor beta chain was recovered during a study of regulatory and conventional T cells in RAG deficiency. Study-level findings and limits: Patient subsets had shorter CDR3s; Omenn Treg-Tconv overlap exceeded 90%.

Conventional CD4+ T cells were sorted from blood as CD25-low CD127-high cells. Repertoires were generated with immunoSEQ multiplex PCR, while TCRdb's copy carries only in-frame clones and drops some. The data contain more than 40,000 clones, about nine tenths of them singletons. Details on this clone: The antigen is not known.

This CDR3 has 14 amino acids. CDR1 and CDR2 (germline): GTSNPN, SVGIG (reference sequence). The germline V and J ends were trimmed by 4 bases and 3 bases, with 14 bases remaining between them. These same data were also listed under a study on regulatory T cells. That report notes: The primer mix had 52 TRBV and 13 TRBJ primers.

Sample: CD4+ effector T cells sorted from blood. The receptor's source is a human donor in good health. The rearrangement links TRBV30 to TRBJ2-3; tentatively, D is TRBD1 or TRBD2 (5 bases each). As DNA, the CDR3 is TGTGCCTGGAAACGGGACCCCGTTACAGATACGCAGTATTTT. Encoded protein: CAWKRDPVTDTQYF.